The clone carrying this T cell receptor beta chain was picked up one time. Assay used: immunoSEQ multiplex PCR; TCRdb lists only in-frame clones, some missing. Among around 180,000 clones listed, 84% were seen once. The data were obtained in a study of cytomegalovirus exposure and HLA in healthy donors. With 4 bases clipped from V and 3 bases from J, the junction kept 9 bases outside the gene matches. This CDR3 contains 15 residues. Germline CDR1 and CDR2: LGHNA and YSLEER. This chain uses TRBV4-3 with TRBJ2-7; 7 bases match TRBD2. The sequenced sample was PBMCs. The TCR was taken from a man between 18 and 35 years old in good health and CMV-seropositive. The CDR3 DNA follows: TGCGCCAGCAGCCGGGACTACTCGAGCGGCTACGAGCAGTACTTC. Residues: CASSRDYSSGYEQYF.